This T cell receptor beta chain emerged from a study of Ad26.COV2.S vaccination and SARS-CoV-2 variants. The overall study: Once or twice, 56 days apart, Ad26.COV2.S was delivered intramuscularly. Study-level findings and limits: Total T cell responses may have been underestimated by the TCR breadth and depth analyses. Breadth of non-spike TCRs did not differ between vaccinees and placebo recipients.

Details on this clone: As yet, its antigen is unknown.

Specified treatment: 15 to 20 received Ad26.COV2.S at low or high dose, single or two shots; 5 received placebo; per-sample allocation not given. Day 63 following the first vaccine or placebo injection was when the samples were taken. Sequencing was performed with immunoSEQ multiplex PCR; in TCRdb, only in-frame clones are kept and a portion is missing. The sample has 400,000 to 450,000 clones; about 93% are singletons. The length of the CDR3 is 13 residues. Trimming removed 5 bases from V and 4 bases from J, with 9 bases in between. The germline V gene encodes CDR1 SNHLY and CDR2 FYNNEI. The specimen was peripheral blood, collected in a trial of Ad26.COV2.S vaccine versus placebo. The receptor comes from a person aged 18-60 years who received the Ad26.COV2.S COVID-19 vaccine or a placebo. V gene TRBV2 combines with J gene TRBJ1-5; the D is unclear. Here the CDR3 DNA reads TGTGCCAGCAGTCTACACGTTAATCAGCCCCAGCATTTT. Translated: CASSLHVNQPQHF. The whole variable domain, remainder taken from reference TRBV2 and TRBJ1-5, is EPEVTQTPSHQVTQMGQEVILRCVPISNHLYFYWYRQILGQKVEFLVSFYNNEISEKSEIFDDQFSVERPDGSNFTLKIRSTKLEDSAMYFCASSLHVNQPQHFGDGTRLSIL.